The entry below describes one T cell receptor beta chain. The target antigen is unknown. The data were obtained in a study of T cell repertoires in cytomegalovirus infection. Study-wide background: It can be stated that public TCR beta signatures indicated CMV infection as well as a matching HLA type.

TCRdb fed the reads into MiXCR, producing one record per CDR3 protein. Here the sample spans about 160,000 distinct CDR3 sequences, less than 25% being singletons. Points from the study as a whole: Summed frequency of public TCR beta families distinguished CMV carriers with the relevant HLA.

Trimming pared 5 bases from V and 1 base from J, leaving 8 bases between. This CDR3 is built from 13 residues. The V gene's germline CDR1 is SEHNR and CDR2 FQNEAQ (reference sequence). This TCR was sampled from a human donor in good health (CMV status not recorded). Some clones in this sample may be carry-over from other donors' samples. The chain is built from TRBV7-9 and TRBJ1-1, with no clear D. The sequences come from CD8+ T cells from cultured PBMCs, collected from culture after CMV antigen stimulation. The CDR3: CASSDKKNTEAFF. CDR3 nucleotide sequence: TGTGCCAGCAGCGATAAGAAGAACACTGAAGCTTTCTTT.